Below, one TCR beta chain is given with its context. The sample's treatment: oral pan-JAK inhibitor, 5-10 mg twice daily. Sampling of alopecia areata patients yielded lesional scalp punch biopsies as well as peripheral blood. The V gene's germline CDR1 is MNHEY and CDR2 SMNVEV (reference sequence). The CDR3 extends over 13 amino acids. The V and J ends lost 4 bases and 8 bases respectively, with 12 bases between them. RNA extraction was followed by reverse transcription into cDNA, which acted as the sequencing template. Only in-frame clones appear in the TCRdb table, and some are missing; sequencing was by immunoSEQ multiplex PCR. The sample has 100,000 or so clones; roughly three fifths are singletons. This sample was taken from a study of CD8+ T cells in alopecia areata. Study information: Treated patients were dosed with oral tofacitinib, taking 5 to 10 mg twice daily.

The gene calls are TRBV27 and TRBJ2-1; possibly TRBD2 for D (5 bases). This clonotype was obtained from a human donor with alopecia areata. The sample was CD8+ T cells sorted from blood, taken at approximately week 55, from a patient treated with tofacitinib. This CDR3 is CASSYASRDEQFF. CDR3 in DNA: TGTGCCAGCAGTTATGCTAGCCGGGATGAGCAGTTCTTC.